This TCR beta chain was recovered during a study of T cell responses to AZD1222 COVID-19 vaccine (dated by TCRdb to about 2021). Regarding the study in general: Because spike-specific TCR depth and breadth did not differ between the two schedules, AZD1222 recipients who got a second dose at roughly 4 weeks were pooled with those who got a second dose at roughly 12 weeks. TCR sequencing covered 233 trial participants: 200 to 220 given two doses of AZD1222 and 26 given two doses of MenACWY control vaccine. Trial participants were enrolled by age into subgroups of 18-55, 56-69 and 70-plus years, and approximately 150, 30 and 60 TCR-sequenced participants, respectively, were included in these subgroups. The full study reports these points: The 56-69-year group was small, and its depth increase did not reach significance, likely because of low power. Participants were mostly white British, with more females than males. The authors suggested clonal diversity may have been underestimated. Conclusions about previously exposed vaccinees were limited because only six AZD1222 recipients were SARS-CoV-2 seropositive at baseline. CD4 TCRs associated with the vaccine covered the entire spike protein, and the dominant responses were in regions 160-218 and 743-854. Reportedly, close to half of the unique spike-specific TCRs recognized epitopes lying outside the regions that are mutated in the B.1.351 and B.1.1.7 variants. Because no day 14 peak-response samples were available, the repertoires could be characterized only after the peak T cell response. After two AZD1222 doses, spike-specific TCR breadth and depth were significantly higher than at day 0 and than in MenACWY recipients.

The CDR3 regions of human TCRbeta chains were subjected to immunosequencing. In the authors' own workflow: Repertoire TCRs were checked for matches against a reference library of SARS-CoV-2-specific TCRs that had been generated using the MIRA antigen-specificity platform. Breadth was defined as the fraction of unique TCRs that were SARS-CoV-2-associated. Depth was defined as the fraction of total T cells that were SARS-CoV-2-associated. Using the MIRA data, each spike-specific TCR was mapped to the spike region that the TCR reacts to and placed in a CD4 or CD8 class. Log10-transformed breadth and depth values were compared by one-way ANOVA with Sidak's multiple comparisons tests. Held by TCRdb, this immuneACCESS table contains in-frame sequences only and omits some clones. Under half of the omission traces to an unresolved V gene where checked; the cause of the rest is unknown. V and J calls and clone size come straight from that table; D and trimming were deduced from the DNA. The sample table holds some 140,000 clones, of which 90% to 95% were seen once. More than 2.5% of the sample belongs to the ten largest clones.

Concerning this clone: Which antigen it targets is not known. No qualities accompany the bases; no much larger clone lies one base away.

V is cut by 1 base and J by 8 bases, and the space between the germline ends is 11 bases. Spanning cysteine to phenylalanine, the CDR3 consists of 14 amino acids. Only the CDR3 DNA is retained, 42 bases long and in frame from the first base. CDR1 and CDR2 are read off the germline V gene as SGHVS and FQNEAQ. The sample's time point label, decoded: baseline before first vaccination. The vaccinee samples were drawn from two UK trials, COV001 and COV002, one of which was a single-blind randomized controlled phase 2/3 trial testing AZD1222 (ChAdOx1 nCoV-19) in healthy adults. For TCRbeta chain sequencing, PBMC samples were collected from trial participants at day 0 and at day 28 after the second dose.

The sequence derives from an adult in good health. Sequences were derived from peripheral blood, sampled on day 0 of AZD1222 vaccination. The chain couples TRBV7-8 to TRBJ1-4, with TRBD1 tentatively as D gene (5 bases match). The sequence in DNA is TGTGCCAGCAGCTTAGGGCAGGGTGGAGAAAAACTGTTTTTT. Its protein reads: CASSLGQGGEKLFF.